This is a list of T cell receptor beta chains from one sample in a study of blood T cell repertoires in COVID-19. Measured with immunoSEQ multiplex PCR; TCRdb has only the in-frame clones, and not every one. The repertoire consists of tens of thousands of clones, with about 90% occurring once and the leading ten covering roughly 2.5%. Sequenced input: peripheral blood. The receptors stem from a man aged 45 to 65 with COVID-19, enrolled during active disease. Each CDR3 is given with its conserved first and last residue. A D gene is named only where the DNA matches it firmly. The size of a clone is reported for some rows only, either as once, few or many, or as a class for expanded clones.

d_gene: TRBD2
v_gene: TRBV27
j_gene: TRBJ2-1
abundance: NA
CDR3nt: TGTGCCAGCAGTTGGACTGACGGGGGGGCCAGCTCCTACAATGAGCAGTTCTTC
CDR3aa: CASSWTDGGASSYNEQFF

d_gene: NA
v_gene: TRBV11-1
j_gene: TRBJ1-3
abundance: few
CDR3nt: TGTGCCAGCAGCTTCCTGTCCCCTGGAAACACCATATATTTT
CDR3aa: CASSFLSPGNTIYF

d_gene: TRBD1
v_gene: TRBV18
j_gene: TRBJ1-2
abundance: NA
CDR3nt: TGTGCCAGCTCCCTGACCGCGGACAGGAGCAACTATGGCTACACCTTC
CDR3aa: CASSLTADRSNYGYTF

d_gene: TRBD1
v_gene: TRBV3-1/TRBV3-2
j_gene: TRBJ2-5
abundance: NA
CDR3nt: TGTGCCAGCAGCCATCGGACAGGGGGGACCGAGACCCAGTACTTC
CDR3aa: CASSHRTGGTETQYF

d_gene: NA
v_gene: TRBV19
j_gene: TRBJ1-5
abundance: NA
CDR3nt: TGTGCCAGTACCCCCCAGGGTCGGGGCAATCAGCCCCAGCATTTT
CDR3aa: CASTPQGRGNQPQHF

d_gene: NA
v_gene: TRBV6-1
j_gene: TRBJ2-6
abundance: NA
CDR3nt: TGTGCCAGCAGTGTTCGGGGTCGGTCTGGGGCCAACGTCCTGACTTTC
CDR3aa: CASSVRGRSGANVLTF

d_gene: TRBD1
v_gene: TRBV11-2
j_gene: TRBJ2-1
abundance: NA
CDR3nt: TGTGCCAGCAGCTTAGATCGAAAGGGGGCTTATTATGAGCAGTTCTTC
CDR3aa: CASSLDRKGAYYEQFF

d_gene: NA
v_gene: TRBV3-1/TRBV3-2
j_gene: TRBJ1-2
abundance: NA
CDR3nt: TGTGCCAGCAGCCGGACCCAGGACTCAACCCTGAACTATGGCTACACCTTC
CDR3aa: CASSRTQDSTLNYGYTF

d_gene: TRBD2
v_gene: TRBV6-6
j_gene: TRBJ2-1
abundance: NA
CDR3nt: TGTGCCAGCAGTCCGACTAGCGGGGGGTCCTTATACAATGAGCAGTTCTTC
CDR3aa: CASSPTSGGSLYNEQFF

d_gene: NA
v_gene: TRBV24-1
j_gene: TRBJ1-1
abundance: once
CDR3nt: TGTGCCACCAGTGATTTGGGGGCTACGCGTGCTGAAGCTTTCTTT
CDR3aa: CATSDLGATRAEAFF

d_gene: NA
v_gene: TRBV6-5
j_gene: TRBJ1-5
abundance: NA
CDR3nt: TGTGCCAGCAGGAAACAGGGACCCAATCAGCCCCAGCATTTT
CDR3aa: CASRKQGPNQPQHF

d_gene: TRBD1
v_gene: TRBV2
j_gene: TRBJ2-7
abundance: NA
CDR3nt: TGTGCCAGCAGATGGGGGGACAGGGGGCCCAAGTACTTC
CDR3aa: CASRWGDRGPKYF

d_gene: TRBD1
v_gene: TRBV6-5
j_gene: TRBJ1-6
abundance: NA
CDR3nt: TGTGCCAGCACCAGAAGGGACAGGGGAAATTCACCCCTCCACTTT
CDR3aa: CASTRRDRGNSPLHF

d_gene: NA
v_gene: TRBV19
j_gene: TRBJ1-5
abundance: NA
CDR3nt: TGTGCCAGTAGTATGGGCAGGGGCCATCAGCCCCAGCATTTT
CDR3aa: CASSMGRGHQPQHF

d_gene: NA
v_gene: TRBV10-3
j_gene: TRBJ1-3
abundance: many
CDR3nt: TGTGCCATCAGTGGCGTAAGGTCCGACCCTGACAGGTCTGGAAACACCATATATTTT
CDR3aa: CAISGVRSDPDRSGNTIYF

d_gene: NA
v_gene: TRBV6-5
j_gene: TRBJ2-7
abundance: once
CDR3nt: TGTGCCAGCAGTTACACTCCCCCAAGATTCTCCTACGAGCAGTACTTC
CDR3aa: CASSYTPPRFSYEQYF

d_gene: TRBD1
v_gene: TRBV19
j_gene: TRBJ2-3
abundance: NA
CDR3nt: TGTGCCAGTAGGGACAGGGGGCGAGCAGATACGCAGTATTTT
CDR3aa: CASRDRGRADTQYF

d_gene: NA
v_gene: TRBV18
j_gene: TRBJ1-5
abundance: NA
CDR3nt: TGTGCCAGCTCACTACGCGGGGGTGATCAGCCCCAGCATTTT
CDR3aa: CASSLRGGDQPQHF

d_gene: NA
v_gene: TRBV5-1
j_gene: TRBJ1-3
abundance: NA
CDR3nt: TGCGCCAGCAGCTATAACAGTGACTCTGGAAACACCATATATTTT
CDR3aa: CASSYNSDSGNTIYF

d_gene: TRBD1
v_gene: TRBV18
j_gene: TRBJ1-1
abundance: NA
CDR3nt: TGTGCCAGCTCACCCGCAGGGGGTGGGGCTTTCTTT
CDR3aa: CASSPAGGGAFF

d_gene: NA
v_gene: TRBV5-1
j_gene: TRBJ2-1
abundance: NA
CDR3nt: TGCGCCAGCAGCCTGGACAGAGCCAATGAGCAGTTCTTC
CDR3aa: CASSLDRANEQFF

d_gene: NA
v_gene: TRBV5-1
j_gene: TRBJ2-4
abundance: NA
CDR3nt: TGCGCCAGCAGCTGGGGGGGCGAGGTCAAAAACATTCAGTACTTC
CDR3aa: CASSWGGEVKNIQYF

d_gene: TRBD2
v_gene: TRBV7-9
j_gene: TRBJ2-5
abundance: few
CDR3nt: TGTGCCAGCAGCCCTAGCGGGGGTACGGAGACCCAGTACTTC
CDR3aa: CASSPSGGTETQYF

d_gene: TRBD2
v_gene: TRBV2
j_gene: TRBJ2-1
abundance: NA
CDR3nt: TGTGCCAGCAGTCTCCTGCGGGGGGGAGAGGGGGAGCAGTTCTTC
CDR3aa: CASSLLRGGEGEQFF

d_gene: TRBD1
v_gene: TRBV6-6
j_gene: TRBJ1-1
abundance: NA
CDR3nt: TGTGCCAGCAGTAACAGGGGGGGGACTGAAGCTTTCTTT
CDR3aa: CASSNRGGTEAFF

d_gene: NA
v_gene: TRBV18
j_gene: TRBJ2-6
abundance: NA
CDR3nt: TGTGCCAGCTCACTAACAGGGTCTGGGGCCAACGTCCTGACTTTC
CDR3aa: CASSLTGSGANVLTF

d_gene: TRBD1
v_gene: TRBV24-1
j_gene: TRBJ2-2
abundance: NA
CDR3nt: TGTGCCACCAGTGATTCACGGACAGGGGGGACCGGGGAGCTGTTTTTT
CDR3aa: CATSDSRTGGTGELFF

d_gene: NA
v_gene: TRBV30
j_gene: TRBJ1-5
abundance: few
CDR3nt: TGTGCCTGGAGTGCGTCAGGTACTTATAGCAATCAGCCCCAGCATTTT
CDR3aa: CAWSASGTYSNQPQHF

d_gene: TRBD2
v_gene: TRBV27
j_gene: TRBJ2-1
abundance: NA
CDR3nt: TGTGCCAGCAGCCACCGGGCGGGGGGCCTCAATGAGCAGTTCTTC
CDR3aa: CASSHRAGGLNEQFF

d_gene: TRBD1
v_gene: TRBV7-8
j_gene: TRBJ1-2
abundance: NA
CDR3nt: TGTGCCAGCAGCCAGGGACAGGCGGCTGGCTACACCTTC
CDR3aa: CASSQGQAAGYTF

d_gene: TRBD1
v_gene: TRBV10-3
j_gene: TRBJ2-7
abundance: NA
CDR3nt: TGTGCCATCAGTGAGAGGGGACAGGGGGGTAACGAGCAGTACTTC
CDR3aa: CAISERGQGGNEQYF

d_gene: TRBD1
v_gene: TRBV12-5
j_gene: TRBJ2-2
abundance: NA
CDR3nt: TGTGCTAGTGGTACAGGGGTTTCCGGGGAGCTGTTTTTT
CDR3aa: CASGTGVSGELFF

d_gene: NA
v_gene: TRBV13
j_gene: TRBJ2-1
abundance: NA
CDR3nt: TGTGCCAGCAGCTTTAGCCTAGCCGAGCAGTTCTTC
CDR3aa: CASSFSLAEQFF

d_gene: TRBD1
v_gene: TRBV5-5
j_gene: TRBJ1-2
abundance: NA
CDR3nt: TGTGCCAGCAGCCCCCCCAGGGACAGCCCTATATCCTTC
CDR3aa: CASSPPRDSPISF

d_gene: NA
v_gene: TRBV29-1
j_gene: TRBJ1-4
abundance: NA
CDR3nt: TGCAGCGGAACAGGGTTTTCGGGAAAACTGTTTTTT
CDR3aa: CSGTGFSGKLFF

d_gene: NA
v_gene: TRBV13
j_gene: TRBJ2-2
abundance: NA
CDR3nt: TGTGCCAGCAGCTTCGTTGCCGGGGAGCTGTTTTTT
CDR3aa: CASSFVAGELFF

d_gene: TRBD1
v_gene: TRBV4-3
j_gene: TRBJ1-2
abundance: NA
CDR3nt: TGCGCCAGCAGCCAAGATAGGCAGGGGGGCTATGGCTACACCTTC
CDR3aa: CASSQDRQGGYGYTF

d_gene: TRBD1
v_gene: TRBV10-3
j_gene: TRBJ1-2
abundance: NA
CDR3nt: TGTGCCATCAGTGAGGAAAAGACAGGGGGCCTTGGCTACACCTTC
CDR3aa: CAISEEKTGGLGYTF

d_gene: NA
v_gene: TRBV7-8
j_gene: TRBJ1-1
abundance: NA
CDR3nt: TGTGCCAGCAGCTTGACTGCGGGGAGGAACACTGAAGCTTTCTTT
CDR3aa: CASSLTAGRNTEAFF

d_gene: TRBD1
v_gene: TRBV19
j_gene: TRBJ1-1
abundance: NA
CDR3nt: TGTGCCAGTAGTATAGTAGGACAGGGTGGGACTGAAGCTTTCTTT
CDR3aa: CASSIVGQGGTEAFF

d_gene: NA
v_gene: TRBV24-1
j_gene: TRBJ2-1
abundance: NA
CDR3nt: TGTGCCACCAGTGATCCTAGTTGGCTGGGCAATGAGCAGTTCTTC
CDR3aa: CATSDPSWLGNEQFF

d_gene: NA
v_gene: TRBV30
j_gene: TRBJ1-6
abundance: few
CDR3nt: TGTGCCTGGAACCAACCGGGAAGGGATTCACCCCTCCACTTT
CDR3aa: CAWNQPGRDSPLHF

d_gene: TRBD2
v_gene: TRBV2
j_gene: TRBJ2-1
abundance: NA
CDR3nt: TGTGCCAGCAGCCCTGGGACTAGCGGGGGCTTTAGCTCCTACAATGAGCAGTTCTTC
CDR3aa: CASSPGTSGGFSSYNEQFF

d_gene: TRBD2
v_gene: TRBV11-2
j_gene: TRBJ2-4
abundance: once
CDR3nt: TGTGCCAGCAGTCAACATAGCGGGGGCTTAGACATTCAGTACTTC
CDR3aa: CASSQHSGGLDIQYF

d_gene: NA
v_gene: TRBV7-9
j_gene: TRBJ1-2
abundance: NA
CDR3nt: TGTGCCAGCAGCCCAACCCAGGGCCCGCGAGGCTACACCTTC
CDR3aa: CASSPTQGPRGYTF

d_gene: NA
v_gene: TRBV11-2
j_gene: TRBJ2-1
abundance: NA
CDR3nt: TGTGCCAGCAGCCCCGGGTCTCACAATGAGCAGTTCTTC
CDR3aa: CASSPGSHNEQFF

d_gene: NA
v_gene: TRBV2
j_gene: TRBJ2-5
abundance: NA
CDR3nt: TGTGCCAGCCATCTAAACTCCGGGGGAGAGACCCAGTACTTC
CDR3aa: CASHLNSGGETQYF

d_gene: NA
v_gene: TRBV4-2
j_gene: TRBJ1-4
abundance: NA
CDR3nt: TGTGCCAGCAGCCAAGAGGCGGCCGGGTGGAGGAATGAAAAACTGTTTTTT
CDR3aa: CASSQEAAGWRNEKLFF

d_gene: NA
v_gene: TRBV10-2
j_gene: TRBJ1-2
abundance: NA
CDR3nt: TGCGCCAGCAGTGAGGGGACTGGCCTGTGGGGCTACACCTTC
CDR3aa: CASSEGTGLWGYTF

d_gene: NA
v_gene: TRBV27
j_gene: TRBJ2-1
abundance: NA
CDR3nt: TGTGCCAGCAGTTCCCAGCGATTAGACAATGAGCAGTTCTTC
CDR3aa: CASSSQRLDNEQFF